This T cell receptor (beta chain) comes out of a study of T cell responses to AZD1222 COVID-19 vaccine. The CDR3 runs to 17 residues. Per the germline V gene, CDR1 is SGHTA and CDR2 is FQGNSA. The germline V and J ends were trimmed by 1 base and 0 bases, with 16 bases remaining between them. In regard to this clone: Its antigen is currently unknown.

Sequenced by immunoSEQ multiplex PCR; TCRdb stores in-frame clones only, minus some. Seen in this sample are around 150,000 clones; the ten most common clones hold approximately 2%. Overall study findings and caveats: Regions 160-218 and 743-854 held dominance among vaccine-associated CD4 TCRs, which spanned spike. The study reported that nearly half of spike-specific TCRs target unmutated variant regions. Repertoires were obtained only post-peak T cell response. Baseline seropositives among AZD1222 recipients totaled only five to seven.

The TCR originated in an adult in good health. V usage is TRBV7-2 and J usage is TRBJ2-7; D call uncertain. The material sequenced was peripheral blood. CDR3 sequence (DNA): TGTGCCAGCAGCTTAGGCCCAAGGTACCTCTCCTCCTACGAGCAGTACTTC. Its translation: CASSLGPRYLSSYEQYF.